What follows describes a single TCR beta chain. The source of the sample is a study of blood T cell repertoires in COVID-19. Study summary: The origin of the acute and convalescent COVID-19 samples was the United States, Italy and Spain.

Clones were read by immunoSEQ multiplex PCR, and TCRdb kept only the in-frame ones, dropping some. The sample has under 500,000 clones; 70% to 90% are singletons. The participants were between about 18 and 90 years old and came from under 25 US areas. Assignments of participants to cohorts depended upon their own reported clinical history. This TCR was sampled from a woman aged 18-29 years with acute COVID-19. Sequenced material: PBMCs or T cells enriched from blood (not recorded which).

The CDR3: CASSLRGIYNEQFF. The CDR3 DNA reads TGCGCCAGCAGCTTAAGGGGGATATACAATGAGCAGTTCTTC. This chain links TRBV5-1 with TRBJ2-1; D possibly corresponds to TRBD1 (6 bases). The germline V gene has CDR1 SGHRS and CDR2 YFSETQ. The CDR3 is made up of 14 amino acids. V was pared by 2 bases and J by 4 bases, with 10 bases between.